Below, one T cell receptor (beta chain) is given with its context. What it binds is unknown. The V gene end was trimmed by 3 bases and the J gene end by 2 bases; junction bases not matched to a gene: 15. Germline lookup yields CDR1 LGHNT and CDR2 FRNRAP. The CDR3 is made up of 19 amino acids. The data were obtained in a study of cytomegalovirus exposure and HLA in healthy donors. General study results and limits: Cytomegalovirus status, reportedly, was diagnosed with high specificity and sensitivity by the classifier. In vitro checks showed that three CMV-associated chains really do target CMV antigens.

Sequencing was performed with immunoSEQ multiplex PCR; in TCRdb, only in-frame clones are kept and a portion is missing. Among over 200,000 clones listed, 80% to 90% were seen once. The chain combines TRBV12-5 with TRBJ2-2, with 7 positions matching TRBD2. Sequenced input: PBMCs. The TCR originated in a young woman in good health and CMV-seronegative. The CDR3 nucleotides are TGTGCTAGTGGTTTTGGCACCTTGGCTACTAGCGACAACACCGGGGAGCTGTTTTTT. It yields the protein CASGFGTLATSDNTGELFF.